The following is a TCR beta chain sequence with its context. Its antigen remains unidentified. The record originates from a study of regulatory T cells in long-lasting Graves disease. Study-level information: Patients with new Graves' disease had used antithyroid drugs below 3 months. Findings and caveats of the study: Persistent cases of Graves' showed reduced TCR diversity relative to newly diagnosed patients.

Time point here: newly diagnosed GD, antithyroid drugs for less than 3 months. There was RNA extracted from PBMCs, and the TCR library was made from it. HTBI primers from iRepertoire and Arm-PCR of CDR3 regions yielded the TCR beta libraries. TCRdb called the multiplex PCR reads again in MiXCR, with one record for every CDR3 protein. The repertoire holds around 400,000 distinct CDR3 sequences, 15% to 19% seen once, with 22% in the top ten. CDR1 and CDR2 (germline): MNHEY, SVGEGT. Trimming pared 6 bases from V and 2 bases from J, leaving 21 bases between. This CDR3 has 17 amino acids. This receptor was taken from a female donor with Graves disease. The sequenced sample was peripheral blood mononuclear cells (PBMCs), obtained at new diagnosis, from a patient treated with antithyroid drugs. The rearrangement uses TRBV6-2 or TRBV6-3 and TRBJ2-3; D possibly corresponds to TRBD1 (6 bases). The CDR3: CASSYEHGQRYTDTQYF. DNA of the CDR3: TGTGCCAGCAGCTACGAACATGGACAGCGATACACAGATACGCAGTATTTT.